Each of the 8 T cell receptor beta chains below was sequenced from the same sample in a study of shared clonotypes between healthy human individuals. This table comes from immunoSEQ multiplex PCR, and its TCRdb copy is limited to in-frame clones, with some not included. The sample lists hundreds of thousands of clones, less than 80% occurring once. The sequencing sample was made of memory CD4+ T cells sorted from blood. The sample's subset: CD45RA-negative fraction. The receptor set was obtained from a woman in her 30s in good health.

The gene calls are TRBV19 and TRBJ1-5; 8 bases line up with TRBD1. Germline V gives CDR1 LNHDA, CDR2 SQIVND (reference sequence). The ends lost 4 bases at V and 0 bases at J; junction bases unmatched: 14. This CDR3 is built from 19 residues. CDR3 amino acids: CASSTTQGGTTYSNQPQHF. The DNA of the CDR3 is TGTGCCAGTAGTACCACACAGGGGGGAACTACTTATAGCAATCAGCCCCAGCATTTT.

The chain is built from TRBV18 and TRBJ2-2; 7 bases line up with TRBD2. Germline assignment: CDR1 KGHSH and CDR2 LQKENI. This CDR3 has 15 amino acids. Germline trimming cut 3 bases from V and 3 bases from J; bases unmatched to any gene: 4. The CDR3 DNA reads TGTGCCAGCTCACCCCGGGGGGACGACACCGGGGAGCTGTTTTTT. Protein product: CASSPRGDDTGELFF.

This clone was seen just once. The chain is built from TRBV6-6 and TRBJ2-3; D call uncertain. The CDR3 loop spans 15 amino acids. Trimming pared 6 bases from V and 1 base from J, leaving 14 bases between. Germline values: CDR1 MNHNY, CDR2 SVGAGI (reference sequence). CDR3 residues: CASSKPGEGTDTQYF. The CDR3, as DNA: TGTGCCAGCAGCAAACCTGGAGAAGGCACAGATACGCAGTATTTT.

In the case of this clone: Given a much more abundant clone one base away, this may be a read error. This chain links TRBV6-5 with TRBJ1-3; D uncertain. Germline-derived CDR1 and CDR2 are MNHEY and SVGAGI. With 5 bases removed from V and 0 bases from J, the gap between germline ends came to 8 bases. The CDR3 contains 14 residues. In nucleotides, the CDR3 is TGTGCCAGCAGTCTCACAGACTCTGGAAACACCATATATTTT. It is translated as CASSLTDSGNTIYF.

This clone was detected only a few times. This rearrangement joins TRBV6-1 to TRBJ1-2; no reliable D call. Germline CDR1 is MNHNS and CDR2 is SASEGT. This CDR3 has 11 residues. Trimming pared 10 bases from V and 5 bases from J, leaving 11 bases between. The CDR3 here is CATSLGYGYTF. CDR3 DNA: TGTGCCACCTCTCTGGGGTATGGCTACACCTTC.

V and J are TRBV6-5 and TRBJ1-2; D not certain. Germline-derived CDR1 and CDR2 are MNHEY and SVGAGI. There are 16 residues in the CDR3. The V end lost 0 bases, the J end lost 2 bases, and 13 bases lay between the germline ends. The DNA for the CDR3 is TGTGCCAGCAGTTACTCGATAGGGCTCGGGAACTATGGCTACACCTTC. Translating it yields CASSYSIGLGNYGYTF.

The rearrangement uses TRBV5-4 and TRBJ1-4; D is uncertain. Trimming left V 1 base short and J 4 bases short, with 11 bases between. Germline values: CDR1 SGHNT, CDR2 YYREEE (reference sequence). This CDR3 spans 15 amino acids. CDR3 nucleotides: TGTGCCAGCAGCTTGAACGGCCAGTATAATGAAAAACTGTTTTTT. Protein sequence: CASSLNGQYNEKLFF.

This clone was recorded once. This chain joins TRBV18 and TRBJ1-1; D unresolved. V was clipped by 6 bases and J by 7 bases, with 12 bases between them. The CDR3 has 12 residues. Germline V gene sequence: CDR1 KGHSH, CDR2 LQKENI. The CDR3 DNA follows: TGTGCCAGCTCCCCGGGGTTAATTGAAGCTTTCTTT. Encoded protein: CASSPGLIEAFF. Drawing the rest from reference TRBV18 and TRBJ1-1, the complete variable domain is NAGVMQNPRHLVRRRGQEARLRCSPMKGHSHVYWYRQLPEEGLKFMVYLQKENIIDESGMPKERFSAEFPKEGPSILRIQQVVRGDSAAYFCASSPGLIEAFFGQGTRLTVV.